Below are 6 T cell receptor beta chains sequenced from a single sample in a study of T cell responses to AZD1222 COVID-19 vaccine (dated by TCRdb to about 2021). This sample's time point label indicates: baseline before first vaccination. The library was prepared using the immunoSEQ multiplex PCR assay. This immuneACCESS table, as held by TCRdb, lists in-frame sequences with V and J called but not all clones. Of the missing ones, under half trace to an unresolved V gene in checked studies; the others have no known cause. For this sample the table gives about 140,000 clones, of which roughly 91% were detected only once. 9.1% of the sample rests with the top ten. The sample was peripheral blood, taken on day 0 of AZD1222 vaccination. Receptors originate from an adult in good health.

DNA of the CDR3: TGTGCCATATTACAGGGAACAGATACGCAGTATTTT. It yields the protein CAILQGTDTQYF. This chain links TRBV28 with TRBJ2-3; a possible D gene is TRBD1 (6 bases). The V gene's germline CDR1 is MDHEN and CDR2 SYDVKM. The CDR3 spans 12 residues. Between the trimmed V and J ends, which lost 10 bases and 3 bases, there was a span of 11 bases.

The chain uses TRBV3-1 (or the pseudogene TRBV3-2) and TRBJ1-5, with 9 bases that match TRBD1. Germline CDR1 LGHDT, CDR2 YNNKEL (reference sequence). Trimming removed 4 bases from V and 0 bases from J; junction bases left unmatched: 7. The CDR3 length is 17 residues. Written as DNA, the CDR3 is TGTGCCAGCAGCCCGGACAGGGGTGGCTATAGCAATCAGCCCCAGCATTTT. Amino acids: CASSPDRGGYSNQPQHF.

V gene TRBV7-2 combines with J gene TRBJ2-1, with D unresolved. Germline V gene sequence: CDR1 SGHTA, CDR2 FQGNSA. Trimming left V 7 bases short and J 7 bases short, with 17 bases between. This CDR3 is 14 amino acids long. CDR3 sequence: CASIRARAGNEQFF. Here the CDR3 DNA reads TGTGCCAGCATTAGGGCAAGGGCTGGGAATGAGCAGTTCTTC. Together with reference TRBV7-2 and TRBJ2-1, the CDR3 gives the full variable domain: GAGVSQSPSNKVTEKGKDVELRCDPISGHTALYWYRQSLGQGLEFLIYFQGNSAPDKSGLPSDRFSAERTGGSVSTLTIQRTQQEDSAVYLCASIRARAGNEQFFGPGTRLTVL.

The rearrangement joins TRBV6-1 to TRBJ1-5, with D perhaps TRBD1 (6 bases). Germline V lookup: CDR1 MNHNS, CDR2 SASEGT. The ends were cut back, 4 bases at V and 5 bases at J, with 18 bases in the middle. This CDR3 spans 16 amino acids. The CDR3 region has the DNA TGTGCCAGCAGTGGGAGGGGGGGGGCCCTGGATCAGCCCCAGCATTTT. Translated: CASSGRGGALDQPQHF.

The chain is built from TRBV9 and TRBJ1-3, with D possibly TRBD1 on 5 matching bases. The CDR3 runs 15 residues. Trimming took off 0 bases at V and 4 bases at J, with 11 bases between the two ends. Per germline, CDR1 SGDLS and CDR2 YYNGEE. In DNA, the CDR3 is TGTGCCAGCAGCGTAGGGGGAGACAGAGGAAACACCATATATTTT. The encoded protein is CASSVGGDRGNTIYF. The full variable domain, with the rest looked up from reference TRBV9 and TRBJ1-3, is DSGVTQTPKHLITATGQRVTLRCSPRSGDLSVYWYQQSLDQGLQFLIQYYNGEERAKGNILERFSAQQFPDLHSELNLSSLELGDSALYFCASSVGGDRGNTIYFGEGSWLTVV.

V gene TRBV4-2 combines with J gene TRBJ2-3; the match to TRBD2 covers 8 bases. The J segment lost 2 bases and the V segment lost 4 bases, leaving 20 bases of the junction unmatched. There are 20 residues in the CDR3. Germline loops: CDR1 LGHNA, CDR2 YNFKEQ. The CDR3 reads CASSLQPGGSGDLYTDTQYF. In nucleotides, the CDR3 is TGTGCCAGCAGCCTACAACCCGGGGGTAGCGGGGATCTTTACACAGATACGCAGTATTTT.